Listed here is a single T cell receptor (beta chain). A read error may produce the germline difference seen at one junction end. This record belongs to a study of technical replicates of blood from a handful of donors. Libraries were prepared by immunoSEQ multiplex PCR; TCRdb keeps only in-frame clonotypes and omits some of them. The repertoire includes about 72,000 clones, 95% of them detected once, and more than 0.2% sits in the top ten. In germline, CDR1 is SEHNR, CDR2 FQNEAQ (reference sequence). The CDR3 is 14 residues long. The TCR sequence derives from a human donor in good health. Specimen: T cells isolated from PBMCs. The J gene is TRBJ2-2, the V gene TRBV7-9; D perhaps matches TRBD2 (6 bases). The CDR3 region is CASTLSRGTGELFF. In DNA form, the CDR3 reads TGTGCCAGCACCTTATCGCGGGGCACCGGGGAGCTGTTTTTT.